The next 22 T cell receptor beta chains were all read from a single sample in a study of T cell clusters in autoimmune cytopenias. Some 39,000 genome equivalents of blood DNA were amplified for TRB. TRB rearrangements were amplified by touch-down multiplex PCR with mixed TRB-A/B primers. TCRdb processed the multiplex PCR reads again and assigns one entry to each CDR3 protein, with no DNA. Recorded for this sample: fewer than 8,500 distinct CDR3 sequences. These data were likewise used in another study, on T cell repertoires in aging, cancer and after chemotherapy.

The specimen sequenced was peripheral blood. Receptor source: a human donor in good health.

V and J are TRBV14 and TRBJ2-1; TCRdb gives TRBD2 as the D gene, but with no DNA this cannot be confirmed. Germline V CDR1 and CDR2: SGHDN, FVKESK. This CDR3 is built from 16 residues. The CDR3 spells CASSQALAPPYNEQFF. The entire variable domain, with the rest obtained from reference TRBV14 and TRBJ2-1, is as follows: EAGVTQFPSHSVIEKGQTVTLRCDPISGHDNLYWYRRVMGKEIKFLLHFVKESKQDESGMPNNRFLAERTGGTYSTLKVQPAELEDSGVYFCASSQALAPPYNEQFFGPGTRLTVL.

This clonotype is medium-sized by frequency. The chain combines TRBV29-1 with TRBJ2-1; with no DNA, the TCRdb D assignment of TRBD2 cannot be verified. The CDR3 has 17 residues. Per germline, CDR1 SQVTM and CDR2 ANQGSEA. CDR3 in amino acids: CSVAGTSGGASGDEQFF.

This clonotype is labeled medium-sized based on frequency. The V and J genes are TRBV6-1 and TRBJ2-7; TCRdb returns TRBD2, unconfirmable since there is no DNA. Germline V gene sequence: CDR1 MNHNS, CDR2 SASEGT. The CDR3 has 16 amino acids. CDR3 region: CASSDPGVAGGTEQYF.

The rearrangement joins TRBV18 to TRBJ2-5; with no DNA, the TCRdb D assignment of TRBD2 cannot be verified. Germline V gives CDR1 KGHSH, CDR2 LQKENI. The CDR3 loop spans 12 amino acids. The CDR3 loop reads CASSHSREAQYF.

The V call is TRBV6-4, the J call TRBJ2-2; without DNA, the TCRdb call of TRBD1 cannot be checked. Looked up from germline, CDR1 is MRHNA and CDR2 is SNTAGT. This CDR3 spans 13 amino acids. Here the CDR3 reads CASSLAPTGELFF.

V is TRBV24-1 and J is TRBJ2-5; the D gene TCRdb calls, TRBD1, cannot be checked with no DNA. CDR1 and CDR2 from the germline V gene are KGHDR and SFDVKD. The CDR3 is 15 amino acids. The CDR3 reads CAIGSKTGIGETQYF.

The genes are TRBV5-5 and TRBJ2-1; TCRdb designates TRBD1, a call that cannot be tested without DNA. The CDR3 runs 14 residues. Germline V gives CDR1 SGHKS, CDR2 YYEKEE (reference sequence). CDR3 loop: CASSLTGTAREQFF.

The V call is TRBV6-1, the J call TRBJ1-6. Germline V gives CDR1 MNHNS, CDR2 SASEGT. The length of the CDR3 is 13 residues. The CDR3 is CASTLMQVSPLHF.

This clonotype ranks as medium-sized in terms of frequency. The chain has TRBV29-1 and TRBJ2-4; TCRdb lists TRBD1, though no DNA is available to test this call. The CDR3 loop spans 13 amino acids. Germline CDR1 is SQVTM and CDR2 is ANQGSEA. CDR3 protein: CSVEGDAKNIQYF.

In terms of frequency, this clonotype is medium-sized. The CDR3 here is CASRVAGGYQETQYF. The chain uses TRBV6-6 and TRBJ2-5; TCRdb designates TRBD2, a call that cannot be tested without DNA. Per the germline V gene, CDR1 is MNHNY and CDR2 is SVGAGI (reference sequence). CDR3 length: 15 residues.

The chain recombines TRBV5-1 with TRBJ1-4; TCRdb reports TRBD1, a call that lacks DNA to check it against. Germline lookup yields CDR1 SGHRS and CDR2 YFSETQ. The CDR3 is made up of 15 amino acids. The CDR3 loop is CASKVAGGSGEKLFF.

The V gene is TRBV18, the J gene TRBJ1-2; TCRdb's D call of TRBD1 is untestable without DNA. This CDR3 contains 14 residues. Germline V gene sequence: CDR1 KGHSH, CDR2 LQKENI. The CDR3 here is CASSPSVLGGGYTF.

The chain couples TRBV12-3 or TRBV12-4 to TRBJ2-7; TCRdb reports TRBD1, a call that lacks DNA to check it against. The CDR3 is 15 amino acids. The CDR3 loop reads CASQGTGTNTYEQYF.

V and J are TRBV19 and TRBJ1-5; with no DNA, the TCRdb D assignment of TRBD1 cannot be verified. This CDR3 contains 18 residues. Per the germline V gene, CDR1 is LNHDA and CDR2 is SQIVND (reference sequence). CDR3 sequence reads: CASSLGQGGKYSNQPQHF. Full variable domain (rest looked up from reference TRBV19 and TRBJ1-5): DGGITQSPKYLFRKEGQNVTLSCEQNLNHDAMYWYRQDPGQGLRLIYYSQIVNDFQKGDIAEGYSVSREKKESFPLTVTSAQKNPTAFYLCASSLGQGGKYSNQPQHFGDGTRLSIL.

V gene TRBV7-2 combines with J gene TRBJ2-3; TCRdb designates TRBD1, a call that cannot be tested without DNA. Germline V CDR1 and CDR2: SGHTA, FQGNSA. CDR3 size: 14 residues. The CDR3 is CASSSSGGPDTQYF.

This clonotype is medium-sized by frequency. The CDR3 loop is CAWMFGTANGYTF. This chain uses TRBV30 with TRBJ1-2; TCRdb proposes TRBD1, but this gene call is untestable without DNA. Per the germline V gene, CDR1 is GTSNPN and CDR2 is SVGIG (reference sequence). CDR3 length: 13 amino acids.

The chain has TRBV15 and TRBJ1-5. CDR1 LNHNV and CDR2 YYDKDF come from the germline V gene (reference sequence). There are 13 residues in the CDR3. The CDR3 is CATASDGDQPQHF.

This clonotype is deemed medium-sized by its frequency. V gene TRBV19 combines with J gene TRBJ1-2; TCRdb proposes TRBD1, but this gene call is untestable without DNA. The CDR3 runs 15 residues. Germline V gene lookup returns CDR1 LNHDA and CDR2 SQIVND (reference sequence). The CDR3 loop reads CASSTDGQGRYGYTF.

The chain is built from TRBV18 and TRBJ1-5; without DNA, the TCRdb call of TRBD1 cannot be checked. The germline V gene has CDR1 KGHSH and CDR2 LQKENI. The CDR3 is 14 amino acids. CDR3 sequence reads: CASSRDGSNQPQHF. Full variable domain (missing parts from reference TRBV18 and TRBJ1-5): NAGVMQNPRHLVRRRGQEARLRCSPMKGHSHVYWYRQLPEEGLKFMVYLQKENIIDESGMPKERFSAEFPKEGPSILRIQQVVRGDSAAYFCASSRDGSNQPQHFGDGTRLSIL.

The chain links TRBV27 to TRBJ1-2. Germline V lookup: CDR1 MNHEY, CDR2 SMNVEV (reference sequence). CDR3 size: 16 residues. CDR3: CASSAGPASGNYGYTF.

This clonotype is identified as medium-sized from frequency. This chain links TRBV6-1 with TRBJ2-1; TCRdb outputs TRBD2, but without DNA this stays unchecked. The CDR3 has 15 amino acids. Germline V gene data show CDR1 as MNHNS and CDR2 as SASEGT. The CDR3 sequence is CASSYLAGAGNEQFF.

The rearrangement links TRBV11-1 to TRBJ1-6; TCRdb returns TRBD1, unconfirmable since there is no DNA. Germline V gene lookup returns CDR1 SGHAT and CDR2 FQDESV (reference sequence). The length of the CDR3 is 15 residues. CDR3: CASSLRSTGDSPLHF.